This record covers a single T cell receptor beta chain. The data belong to a study of blood T cell repertoires in COVID-19. The length of the CDR3 is 11 residues. Germline CDR1 is SNHLY and CDR2 is FYNNEI. V gave up 7 bases and J gave up 7 bases, with 10 bases separating them. The table came from immunoSEQ multiplex PCR; TCRdb's copy has only in-frame clones and leaves some out. The sample carries 100,000 to 150,000 clones, about 86% recorded once. The sequence derives from a man at least 80 years old with active or convalescent COVID-19. Sequencing used peripheral blood. The J gene is TRBJ1-2, the V gene TRBV2, with TRBD1 as a possible D gene (6 bases). The CDR3: CASKGVGGYTF. For the CDR3, the DNA is TGTGCCAGCAAGGGGGTAGGTGGCTACACCTTC. The full variable domain, completed using reference TRBV2 and TRBJ1-2, is EPEVTQTPSHQVTQMGQEVILRCVPISNHLYFYWYRQILGQKVEFLVSFYNNEISEKSEIFDDQFSVERPDGSNFTLKIRSTKLEDSAMYFCASKGVGGYTFGSGTRLTVV.